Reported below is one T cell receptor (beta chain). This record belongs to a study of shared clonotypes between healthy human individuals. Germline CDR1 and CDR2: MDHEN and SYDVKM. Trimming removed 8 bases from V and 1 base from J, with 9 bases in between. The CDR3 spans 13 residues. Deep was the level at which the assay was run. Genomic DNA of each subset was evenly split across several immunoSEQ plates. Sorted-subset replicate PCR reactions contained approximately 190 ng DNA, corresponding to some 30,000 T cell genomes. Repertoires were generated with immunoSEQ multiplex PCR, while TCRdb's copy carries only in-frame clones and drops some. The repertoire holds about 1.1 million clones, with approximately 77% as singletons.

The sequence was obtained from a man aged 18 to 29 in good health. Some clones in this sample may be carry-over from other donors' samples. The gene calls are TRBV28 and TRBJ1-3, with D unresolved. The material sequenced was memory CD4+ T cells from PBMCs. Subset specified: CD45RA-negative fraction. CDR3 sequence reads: CASWTTSGNTIYF. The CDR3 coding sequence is TGTGCCAGCTGGACTACTTCTGGAAACACCATATATTTT.